These T cell receptor beta chains were read from a single sample in a study of cytomegalovirus exposure and HLA in healthy donors. Sequenced by immunoSEQ multiplex PCR; TCRdb stores in-frame clones only, minus some. Of over 200,000 clones in the sample, about 91% were seen once. The specimen sequenced was PBMCs. These receptors were collected from a woman in her late teens or twenties in good health and CMV-seronegative. CDR3s include the opening cysteine and the closing phenylalanine or tryptophan. The D gene is left open where the match is weak. Clone size is given for some rows only: seen once, a few or many times, or a class if the clone is expanded.

j_gene: TRBJ2-3
abundance: .
v_gene: TRBV27
d_gene: TRBD2
CDR3aa: CASSSGLAGVTDTQYF
CDR3nt: TGTGCCAGCAGTTCCGGACTAGCGGGAGTTACAGATACGCAGTATTTT

j_gene: TRBJ2-6
abundance: .
v_gene: TRBV5-6
d_gene: .
CDR3aa: CASSFRGLNTHSGANVLTF
CDR3nt: TGTGCCAGCAGCTTTCGTGGACTTAATACCCACTCTGGGGCCAACGTCCTGACTTTC

j_gene: TRBJ2-3
abundance: .
v_gene: TRBV7-8
d_gene: TRBD1
CDR3aa: CASTTDRGVADTQYF
CDR3nt: TGTGCCAGCACCACTGACAGGGGAGTCGCAGATACGCAGTATTTT

j_gene: TRBJ2-7
abundance: few
v_gene: TRBV28
d_gene: TRBD1
CDR3aa: CASSRQGSDEQYF
CDR3nt: TGTGCCAGCAGTCGACAGGGTTCCGACGAGCAGTACTTC

j_gene: TRBJ2-3
abundance: once
v_gene: TRBV15
d_gene: .
CDR3aa: CATSTSSTDTQYF
CDR3nt: TGTGCCACCAGCACCTCCTCTACAGATACGCAGTATTTT

j_gene: TRBJ2-7
abundance: .
v_gene: TRBV7-9
d_gene: TRBD2
CDR3aa: CASSDTISGGAYEQYF
CDR3nt: TGTGCCAGCAGCGATACTATTAGCGGGGGGGCCTACGAGCAGTACTTC

j_gene: TRBJ2-2
abundance: .
v_gene: TRBV4-1
d_gene: .
CDR3aa: CASSPEPGTGELFF
CDR3nt: TGCGCCAGCAGCCCCGAACCGGGGACCGGGGAGCTGTTTTTT

j_gene: TRBJ2-7
abundance: .
v_gene: TRBV28
d_gene: TRBD2
CDR3aa: CASRVSGTRSYEQYF
CDR3nt: TGTGCCAGCAGAGTTTCGGGGACTAGGTCCTACGAGCAGTACTTC

j_gene: TRBJ1-5
abundance: .
v_gene: TRBV6-6
d_gene: .
CDR3aa: CASTQSGDQPQHF
CDR3nt: TGTGCCAGCACCCAGTCAGGGGATCAGCCCCAGCATTTT

j_gene: TRBJ1-2
abundance: .
v_gene: TRBV11-2
d_gene: TRBD1
CDR3aa: CASSSALDRAGYTF
CDR3nt: TGTGCCAGCAGCTCTGCCTTGGACAGGGCTGGCTACACCTTC

j_gene: TRBJ2-2
abundance: .
v_gene: TRBV7-9
d_gene: TRBD2
CDR3aa: CASSFSLAVTGELFF
CDR3nt: TGTGCCAGCAGCTTTAGCCTAGCGGTCACCGGGGAGCTGTTTTTT

j_gene: TRBJ2-7
abundance: .
v_gene: TRBV6-1
d_gene: TRBD1
CDR3aa: CASNPDRVGEQYF
CDR3nt: TGTGCCAGCAACCCGGACAGGGTGGGCGAGCAGTACTTC

j_gene: TRBJ1-1
abundance: .
v_gene: TRBV30
d_gene: .
CDR3aa: CAWTRQSRAEAFF
CDR3nt: TGTGCCTGGACGCGTCAATCCAGGGCTGAAGCTTTCTTT

j_gene: TRBJ1-5
abundance: .
v_gene: TRBV30
d_gene: .
CDR3aa: CAWSRDSNQPQHF
CDR3nt: TGTGCCTGGAGCAGGGATAGCAATCAGCCCCAGCATTTT

j_gene: TRBJ2-3
abundance: .
v_gene: TRBV11-1
d_gene: .
CDR3aa: CASSLGRGSFTDTQYF
CDR3nt: TGTGCCAGCAGCTTAGGACGAGGGTCGTTCACAGATACGCAGTATTTT

j_gene: TRBJ2-7
abundance: .
v_gene: TRBV27
d_gene: .
CDR3aa: CASSADRDTRYEQYF
CDR3nt: TGTGCCAGCAGTGCCGACCGGGACACTAGATACGAGCAGTACTTC

j_gene: TRBJ2-3
abundance: once
v_gene: TRBV2
d_gene: TRBD1
CDR3aa: CASDWTGRADTQYF
CDR3nt: TGTGCCAGCGACTGGACAGGGCGGGCAGATACGCAGTATTTT

j_gene: TRBJ2-7
abundance: .
v_gene: TRBV10-3
d_gene: TRBD1
CDR3aa: CAISVNWDRDTDEQYF
CDR3nt: TGTGCCATCAGTGTCAACTGGGACAGGGACACTGACGAGCAGTACTTC

j_gene: TRBJ2-1
abundance: .
v_gene: TRBV30
d_gene: TRBD1
CDR3aa: CAWSVDRANEQFF
CDR3nt: TGTGCCTGGAGCGTAGACAGGGCAAATGAGCAGTTCTTC

j_gene: TRBJ2-7
abundance: .
v_gene: TRBV6-5
d_gene: TRBD2
CDR3aa: CASSTSGFSYEQYF
CDR3nt: TGTGCCAGCAGCACTAGCGGGTTCTCCTACGAGCAGTACTTC

j_gene: TRBJ1-2
abundance: .
v_gene: TRBV7-9
d_gene: TRBD1
CDR3aa: CASSLAGTGYGYTF
CDR3nt: TGTGCCAGCAGCTTAGCCGGGACAGGCTATGGCTACACCTTC

j_gene: TRBJ1-1
abundance: .
v_gene: TRBV29-1
d_gene: .
CDR3aa: CSARYLNTEAFF
CDR3nt: TGCAGCGCCAGGTATCTAAACACTGAAGCTTTCTTT

j_gene: TRBJ1-1
abundance: .
v_gene: TRBV27
d_gene: .
CDR3aa: CASRSGETQNTEAFF
CDR3nt: TGTGCCAGCAGATCTGGGGAGACCCAAAACACTGAAGCTTTCTTT

j_gene: TRBJ2-1
abundance: .
v_gene: TRBV11-3
d_gene: .
CDR3aa: CASSQGSGNEQFF
CDR3nt: TGTGCCAGCAGCCAGGGTAGCGGCAATGAGCAGTTCTTC

j_gene: TRBJ1-5
abundance: few
v_gene: TRBV10-2
d_gene: .
CDR3aa: CASSSLNQPQHF
CDR3nt: TGCGCCAGCAGTTCACTTAATCAGCCCCAGCATTTT

j_gene: TRBJ2-5
abundance: once
v_gene: TRBV2
d_gene: .
CDR3aa: CASSRQKETQYF
CDR3nt: TGTGCCAGCAGTAGACAGAAAGAGACCCAGTACTTC

j_gene: TRBJ1-3
abundance: .
v_gene: TRBV4-1
d_gene: .
CDR3aa: CASSQPGDAGNTIYF
CDR3nt: TGCGCCAGCAGCCAACCAGGGGACGCTGGAAACACCATATATTTT

j_gene: TRBJ1-2
abundance: .
v_gene: TRBV5-1
d_gene: TRBD1
CDR3aa: CASSLMHSGQGPYGYTF
CDR3nt: TGCGCCAGCAGCCTTATGCATTCGGGACAGGGACCCTATGGCTACACCTTC

j_gene: TRBJ1-5
abundance: .
v_gene: TRBV19
d_gene: .
CDR3aa: CASSIGTAGNQPQHF
CDR3nt: TGTGCCAGTAGTATAGGGACAGCCGGCAATCAGCCCCAGCATTTT

j_gene: TRBJ1-4
abundance: .
v_gene: TRBV27
d_gene: .
CDR3aa: CASSVTGRPNEKLFF
CDR3nt: TGTGCCAGCAGCGTTACAGGTCGTCCTAATGAAAAACTGTTTTTT

j_gene: TRBJ2-7
abundance: .
v_gene: TRBV5-5
d_gene: TRBD1
CDR3aa: CASSRGSSGTGAYEQYF
CDR3nt: TGTGCCAGCAGCCGGGGGTCCTCCGGGACAGGGGCCTACGAGCAGTACTTC

j_gene: TRBJ1-2
abundance: .
v_gene: TRBV14
d_gene: .
CDR3aa: CASSQVVSELDGYTF
CDR3nt: TGTGCCAGCAGCCAAGTTGTGAGCGAATTGGATGGCTACACCTTC

j_gene: TRBJ1-4
abundance: .
v_gene: TRBV7-2
d_gene: TRBD1
CDR3aa: CASSWTGPATNEKLFF
CDR3nt: TGTGCCAGCAGCTGGACAGGCCCAGCAACTAATGAAAAACTGTTTTTT

j_gene: TRBJ2-7
abundance: .
v_gene: TRBV11-2
d_gene: .
CDR3aa: CASSLETGHHYEQYF
CDR3nt: TGTGCCAGCAGCTTAGAGACGGGACACCACTACGAGCAGTACTTC

j_gene: TRBJ1-5
abundance: .
v_gene: TRBV28
d_gene: .
CDR3aa: CASSLDMRYSNQPQHF
CDR3nt: TGTGCCAGCAGTTTAGACATGAGATATAGCAATCAGCCCCAGCATTTT

j_gene: TRBJ2-7
abundance: .
v_gene: TRBV28
d_gene: .
CDR3aa: CASRSGIYEQYF
CDR3nt: TGTGCCAGCAGATCCGGGATCTACGAGCAGTACTTC

j_gene: TRBJ2-7
abundance: .
v_gene: TRBV28
d_gene: TRBD2
CDR3aa: CASSLFSGSSYEQYF
CDR3nt: TGTGCCAGCAGTTTATTTAGCGGGAGCTCCTACGAGCAGTACTTC

j_gene: TRBJ2-7
abundance: .
v_gene: TRBV15
d_gene: .
CDR3aa: CATSRDRGYEQYF
CDR3nt: TGTGCCACCAGCAGAGATCGCGGCTACGAGCAGTACTTC

j_gene: TRBJ2-1
abundance: .
v_gene: TRBV19
d_gene: TRBD2
CDR3aa: CASSMLAGAANEQFF
CDR3nt: TGTGCCAGTAGTATGCTAGCGGGAGCTGCGAATGAGCAGTTCTTC

j_gene: TRBJ2-5
abundance: once
v_gene: TRBV7-8
d_gene: TRBD2
CDR3aa: CASSLVTSGRAGYQTQYF
CDR3nt: TGTGCCAGCAGCTTAGTAACTAGCGGGAGGGCTGGGTATCAGACCCAGTACTTC

j_gene: TRBJ2-7
abundance: few
v_gene: TRBV28
d_gene: TRBD2
CDR3aa: CASSPTSGVFYEQYF
CDR3nt: TGTGCCAGCAGCCCCACTAGCGGGGTGTTCTACGAGCAGTACTTC

j_gene: TRBJ2-1
abundance: .
v_gene: TRBV5-6
d_gene: .
CDR3aa: CASSSSGDNEQFF
CDR3nt: TGTGCCAGCAGCTCTTCAGGGGACAATGAGCAGTTCTTC

j_gene: TRBJ2-7
abundance: .
v_gene: TRBV10-1
d_gene: .
CDR3aa: CASTRSAGFPYEQYF
CDR3nt: TGCGCCAGCACCCGCTCTGCCGGGTTCCCCTACGAGCAGTACTTC

j_gene: TRBJ1-5
abundance: .
v_gene: TRBV2
d_gene: TRBD1
CDR3aa: CASSLFRGISNQPQHF
CDR3nt: TGTGCCAGCAGTCTCTTCAGGGGGATTAGCAATCAGCCCCAGCATTTT

j_gene: TRBJ2-2
abundance: .
v_gene: TRBV27
d_gene: .
CDR3aa: CASSLGVFTGELFF
CDR3nt: TGTGCCAGCAGTCTCGGGGTGTTCACCGGGGAGCTGTTTTTT